This TCR beta chain was sequenced for a study of blood T cell repertoires in COVID-19 (dated by TCRdb to between 2020 and 2021). Describing the broader study: Collaborator samples came from the United States, Italy and Spain and covered acute and convalescent phases of COVID-19. The repertoires were made available in a free public database intended to serve as a resource for research on the immune response to SARS-CoV-2. A de-identified subject ID, COVID-19 status, age in years and sex were almost always included in the sample metadata. The material from the prospective study consisted of cDNA or gDNA derived from T cells, B-cell-depleted T cells, or PBMCs. Where HLA class I and class II types were available, the types were taken from metadata supplied by the sample provider, not from assay-based typing. Samples came from the ongoing ImmuneRACE study (first 160 participants) plus 1,254 subjects from 6 global collaborators. The dataset comprised deeply sampled blood TCRbeta repertoires from subjects exposed to, actively infected with, or recovered from COVID-19.

Remarks on this clone: Its specific antigen is unknown. Per-base qualities were not stored, and no clone one base away is much larger.

TCRbeta CDR3 regions were amplified from genomic DNA using the immunoSEQ Assay, a bias-controlled multiplex PCR. The paper's data handling went like this. The number of nucleated cells in each sample was estimated by amplification of reference gene primers within the assay. Sequence reads were collapsed and filtered to measure the absolute abundance of every unique TCRbeta CDR3 rearrangement. Productive Simpson clonality was computed per sample as the square root of Simpson's diversity index over productive rearrangements. TCRdb re-hosts the immuneACCESS table, in-frame sequences only. Its copies lack some clones; in the studies checked, an unresolved V gene accounts for under half of them, and the cause for the rest is not known. The V and J calls and clone size come from that table; D and trimming were worked out from the DNA. For this sample there are about 300,000 clones; nearly 90% appear just once. The ten largest make up roughly 4.3% of the sample.

CDR3 length: 15 amino acids, cysteine to phenylalanine. Solely the CDR3 DNA is kept, with 45 bases framed from the first base. CDR1 and CDR2 were assigned from the germline V gene as SGDLS and YYNGEE. The germline V end is reduced by 4 bases and the J end by 8 bases; junction bases left unmatched: 12. On the study overall, not on this receptor specifically: How much clinical and demographic metadata was included differed by source and by participant, and the metadata was provided uncurated.

Participants in the prospective study were enrolled through a virtual design, were aged roughly 18 to 100 years, and lived in about two dozen United States geographic areas. In the prospective study, cohorts were assigned on the basis of participant-reported clinical history obtained from a screening survey and a study questionnaire. Each participant in the prospective study had whole blood, serum and a nasopharyngeal or oropharyngeal swab collected by mobile phlebotomists. Additional blood draws and questionnaires over an approximately 2-month period could optionally be provided by prospective study participants. Before DNA extraction, prospective study blood samples were shipped either frozen or at room temperature.

The specimen was PBMCs or T cells enriched from blood (not recorded which). Here the chain combines TRBV9 and TRBJ2-1, with TRBD2 matching 7 junction bases. The receptor comes from a woman younger than 30 with acute COVID-19. In nucleotide form, the sequence is TGTGCCAGCAGCTCGGGGACTAACGGGGTGGATGAGCAGTTCTTC. This gives the protein CASSSGTNGVDEQFF.